This TCR beta chain was captured by sequencing in a study of Graves' ophthalmopathy and Graves' hyperthyroidism. There are 12 residues in the CDR3. V lost 6 bases and J 7 bases, leaving 13 bases between the germline ends. Points on this clonotype: The antigen remains undetermined.

The diagnostic workup employed clinical symptoms, serum thyroxine, TRAb, thyroid ultrasound and orbital computed tomography. Study-level findings and limits: With a specificity of roughly 72% and a sensitivity of over 65%, the model predicted ophthalmopathy progression.

Amplified material comprised TCR beta CDR3 regions derived from RNA transcripts. HTBI primers were employed in first-round RT-PCR, then a second-round multiplex PCR followed. TCRdb re-analysed the multiplex PCR reads in MiXCR, keeping a single row per CDR3 protein. The sample carries more than 150,000 distinct CDR3 sequences, over 35% recorded once. This chain joins TRBV12-3 or TRBV12-4 and TRBJ2-7, with a weak D call TRBD1 (5 bases). The sequenced material came from peripheral blood. This clonotype was obtained from a woman aged 40 to 55 with Graves' ophthalmopathy. The CDR3 loop reads CASSHSSGEQYF. The CDR3 bases are TGTGCCAGCAGCCACAGCTCAGGGGAGCAGTACTTC.